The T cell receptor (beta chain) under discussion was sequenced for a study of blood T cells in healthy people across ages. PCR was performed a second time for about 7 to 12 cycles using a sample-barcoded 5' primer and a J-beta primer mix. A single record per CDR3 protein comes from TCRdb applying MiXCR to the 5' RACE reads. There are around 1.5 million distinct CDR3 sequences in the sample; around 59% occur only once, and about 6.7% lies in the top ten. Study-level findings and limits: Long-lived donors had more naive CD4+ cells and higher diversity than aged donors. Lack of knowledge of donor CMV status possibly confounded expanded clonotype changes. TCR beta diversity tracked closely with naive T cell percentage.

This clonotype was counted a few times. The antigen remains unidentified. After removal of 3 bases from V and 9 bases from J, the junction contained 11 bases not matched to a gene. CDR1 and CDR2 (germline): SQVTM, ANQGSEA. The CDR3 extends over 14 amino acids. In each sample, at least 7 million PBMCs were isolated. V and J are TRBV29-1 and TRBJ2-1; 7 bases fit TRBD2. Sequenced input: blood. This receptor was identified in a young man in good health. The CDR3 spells CSVDSAGVGAEQFF. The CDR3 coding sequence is TGCAGCGTTGATTCCGCGGGAGTCGGGGCTGAGCAGTTCTTC.